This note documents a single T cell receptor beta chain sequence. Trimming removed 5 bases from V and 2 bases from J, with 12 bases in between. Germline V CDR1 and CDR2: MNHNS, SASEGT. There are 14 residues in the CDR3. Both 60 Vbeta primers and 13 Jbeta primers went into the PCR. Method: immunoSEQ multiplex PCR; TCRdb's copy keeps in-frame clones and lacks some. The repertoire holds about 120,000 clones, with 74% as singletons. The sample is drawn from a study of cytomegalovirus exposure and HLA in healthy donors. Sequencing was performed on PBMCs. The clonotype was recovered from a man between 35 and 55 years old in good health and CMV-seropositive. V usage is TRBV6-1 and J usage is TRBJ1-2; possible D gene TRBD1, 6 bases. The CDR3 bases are TGTGCCAGCAGTCATCCCGGACAGAACTATGGCTACACCTTC. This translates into CASSHPGQNYGYTF.